This T cell receptor beta chain is drawn from a study of T cell responses to AZD1222 COVID-19 vaccine. The overall study: Pooled samples include second doses given at about 4 or 12 weeks. General study points: The donors showed a predominance of white British ancestry and of females, with possible underestimation of clonal diversity.

TCRdb's copy holds only in-frame clones and misses some; the assay was immunoSEQ multiplex PCR. The table has approximately 150,000 clones, about nine tenths seen once. To note about this clone: Its antigen is not identified.

The CDR3 totals 12 residues. Germline values: CDR1 MNHEY, CDR2 SVGAGI. V was cut by 7 bases and J by 7 bases, with 10 bases left in between. This chain connects TRBV6-5 to TRBJ1-4, with no clear D. The source material was peripheral blood, sampled on day 0 of AZD1222 vaccination. The source of this sequence is an adult in good health. CDR3 loop: CASTPTGEKLFF. For the CDR3, the DNA is TGTGCCAGCACCCCGACGGGTGAAAAACTGTTTTTT.